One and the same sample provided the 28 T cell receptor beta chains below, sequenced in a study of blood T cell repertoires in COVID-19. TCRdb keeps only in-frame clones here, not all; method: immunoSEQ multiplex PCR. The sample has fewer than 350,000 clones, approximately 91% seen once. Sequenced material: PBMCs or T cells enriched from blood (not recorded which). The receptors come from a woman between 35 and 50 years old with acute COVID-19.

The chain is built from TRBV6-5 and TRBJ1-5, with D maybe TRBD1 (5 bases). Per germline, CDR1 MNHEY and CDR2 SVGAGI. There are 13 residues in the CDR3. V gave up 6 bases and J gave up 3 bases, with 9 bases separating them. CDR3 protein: CASRDNYNQPQHF. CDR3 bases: TGTGCCAGCAGGGACAACTACAATCAGCCCCAGCATTTT.

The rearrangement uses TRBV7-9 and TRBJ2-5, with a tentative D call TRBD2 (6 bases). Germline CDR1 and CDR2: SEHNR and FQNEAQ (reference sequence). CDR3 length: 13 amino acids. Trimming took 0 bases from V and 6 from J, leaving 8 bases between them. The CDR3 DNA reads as TGTGCCAGCAGCTTAGCGGGGGGTAAGACCCAGTACTTC. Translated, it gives CASSLAGGKTQYF.

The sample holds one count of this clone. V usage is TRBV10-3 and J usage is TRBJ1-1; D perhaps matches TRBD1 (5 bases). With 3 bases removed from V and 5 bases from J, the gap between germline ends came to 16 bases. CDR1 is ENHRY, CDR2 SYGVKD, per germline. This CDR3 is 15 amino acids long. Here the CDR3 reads CAISDRVRANTEAFF. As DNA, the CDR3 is TGTGCCATCAGTGACAGAGTCAGGGCCAATACTGAAGCTTTCTTT.

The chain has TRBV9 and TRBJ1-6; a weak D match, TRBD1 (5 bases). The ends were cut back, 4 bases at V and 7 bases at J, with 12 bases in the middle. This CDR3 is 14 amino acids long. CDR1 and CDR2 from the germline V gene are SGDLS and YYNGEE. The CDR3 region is CASSSGTWNSPLHF. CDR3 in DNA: TGTGCCAGCAGCTCCGGGACTTGGAATTCACCCCTCCACTTT.

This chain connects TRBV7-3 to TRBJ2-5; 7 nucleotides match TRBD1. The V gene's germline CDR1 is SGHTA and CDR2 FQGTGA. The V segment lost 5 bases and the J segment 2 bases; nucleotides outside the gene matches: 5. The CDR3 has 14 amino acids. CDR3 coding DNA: TGTGCCAGCAGCCACCCGGGACAGCAAGAGACCCAGTACTTC. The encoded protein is CASSHPGQQETQYF.

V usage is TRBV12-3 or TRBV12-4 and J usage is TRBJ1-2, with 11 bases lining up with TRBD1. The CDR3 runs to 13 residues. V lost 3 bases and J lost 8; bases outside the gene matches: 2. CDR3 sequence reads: CASSFGQGAGYTF. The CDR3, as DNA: TGTGCCAGCAGTTTTGGACAGGGGGCCGGCTACACCTTC.

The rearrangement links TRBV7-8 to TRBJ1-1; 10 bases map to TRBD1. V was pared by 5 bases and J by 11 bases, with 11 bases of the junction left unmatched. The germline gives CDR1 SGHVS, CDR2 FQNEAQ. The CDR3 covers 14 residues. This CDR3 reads CASSHGMTGGAAFF. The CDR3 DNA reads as TGTGCCAGCAGCCACGGGATGACAGGGGGCGCGGCTTTCTTT.

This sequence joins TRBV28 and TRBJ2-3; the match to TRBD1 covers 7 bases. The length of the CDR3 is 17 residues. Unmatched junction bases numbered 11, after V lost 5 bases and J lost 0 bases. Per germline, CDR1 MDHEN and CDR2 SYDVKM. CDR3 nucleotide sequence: TGTGCCAGCAGTCCCCAGGACAGGCTACCTAGCACAGATACGCAGTATTTT. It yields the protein CASSPQDRLPSTDTQYF.

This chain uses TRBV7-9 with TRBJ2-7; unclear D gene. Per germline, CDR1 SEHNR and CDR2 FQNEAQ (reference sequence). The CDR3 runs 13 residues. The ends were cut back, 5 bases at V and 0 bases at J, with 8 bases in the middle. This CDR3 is CASSPTASYEQYF. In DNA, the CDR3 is TGTGCCAGCAGCCCGACTGCCTCCTACGAGCAGTACTTC.

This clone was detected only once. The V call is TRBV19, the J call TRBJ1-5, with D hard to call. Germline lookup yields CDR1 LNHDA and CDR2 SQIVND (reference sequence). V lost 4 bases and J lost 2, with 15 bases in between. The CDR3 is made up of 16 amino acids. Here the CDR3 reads CASSTSRGTGNQPQHF. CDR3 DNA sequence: TGTGCCAGTAGTACCTCCCGGGGAACGGGCAATCAGCCCCAGCATTTT.

As DNA, the CDR3 is TGTGCCAGCAGCCTCGAACCGCTCCGGGACACTGAAGCTTTCTTT. Protein product: CASSLEPLRDTEAFF. This sequence joins TRBV11-3 and TRBJ1-1, with D uncertain. CDR3 length: 15 residues. V lost 5 bases and J 3 bases, leaving 16 bases between the germline ends. The germline gives CDR1 SGHNT, CDR2 YENEEA.

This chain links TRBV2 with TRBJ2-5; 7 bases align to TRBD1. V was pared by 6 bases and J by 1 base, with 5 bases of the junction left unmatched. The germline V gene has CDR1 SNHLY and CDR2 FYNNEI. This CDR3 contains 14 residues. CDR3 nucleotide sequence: TGTGCCAGCAGCCGACAGGGCCCCCAAGAGACCCAGTACTTC. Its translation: CASSRQGPQETQYF.

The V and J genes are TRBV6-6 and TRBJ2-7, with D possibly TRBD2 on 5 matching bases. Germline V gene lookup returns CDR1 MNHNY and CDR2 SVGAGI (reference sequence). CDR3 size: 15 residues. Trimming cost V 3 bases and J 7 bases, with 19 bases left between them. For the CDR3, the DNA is TGTGCCAGCAGTTATCTCACGTCGGAGGTTAGGGAGCAGTACTTC. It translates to CASSYLTSEVREQYF.

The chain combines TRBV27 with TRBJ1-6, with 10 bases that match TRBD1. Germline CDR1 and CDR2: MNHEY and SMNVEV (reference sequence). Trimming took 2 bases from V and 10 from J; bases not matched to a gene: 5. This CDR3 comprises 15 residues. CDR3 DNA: TGTGCCAGCAGTTTACGGGGGACAGGGGACTCACCCCTCCACTTT. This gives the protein CASSLRGTGDSPLHF.

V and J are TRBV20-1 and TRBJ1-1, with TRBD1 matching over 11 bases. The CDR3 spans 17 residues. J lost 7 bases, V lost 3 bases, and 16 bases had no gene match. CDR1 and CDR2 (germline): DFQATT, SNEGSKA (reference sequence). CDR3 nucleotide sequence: TGCAGTGCTAGTCGCCGAAACCGGGGGACAGGGGGGTTTGAAGCTTTCTTT. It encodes CSASRRNRGTGGFEAFF.

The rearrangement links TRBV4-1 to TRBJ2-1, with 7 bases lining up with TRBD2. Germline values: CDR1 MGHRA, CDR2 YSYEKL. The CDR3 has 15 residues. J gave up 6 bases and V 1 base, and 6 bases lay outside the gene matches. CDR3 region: CASSQGRGMINEQFF. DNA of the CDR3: TGCGCCAGCAGCCAAGGGCGGGGGATGATCAATGAGCAGTTCTTC.

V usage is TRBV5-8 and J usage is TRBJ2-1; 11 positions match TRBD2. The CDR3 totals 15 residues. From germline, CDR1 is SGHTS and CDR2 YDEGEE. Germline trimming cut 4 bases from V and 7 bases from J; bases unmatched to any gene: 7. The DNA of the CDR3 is TGTGCCAGCAGCCCGGGCACTAGCGGGAGTAATGAGCAGTTCTTC. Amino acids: CASSPGTSGSNEQFF.

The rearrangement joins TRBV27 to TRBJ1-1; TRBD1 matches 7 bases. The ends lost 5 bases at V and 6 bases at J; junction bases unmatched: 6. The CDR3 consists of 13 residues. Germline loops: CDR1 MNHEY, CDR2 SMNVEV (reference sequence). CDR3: CASSRDRDSEAFF. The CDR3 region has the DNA TGTGCCAGCAGTAGAGACAGGGACTCTGAAGCTTTCTTT.

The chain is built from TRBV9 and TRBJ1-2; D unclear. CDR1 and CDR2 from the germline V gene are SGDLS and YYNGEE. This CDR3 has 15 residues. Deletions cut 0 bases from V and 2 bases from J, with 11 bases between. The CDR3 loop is CASSVATDINYGYTF. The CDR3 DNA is TGTGCCAGCAGCGTAGCTACAGACATAAACTATGGCTACACCTTC.

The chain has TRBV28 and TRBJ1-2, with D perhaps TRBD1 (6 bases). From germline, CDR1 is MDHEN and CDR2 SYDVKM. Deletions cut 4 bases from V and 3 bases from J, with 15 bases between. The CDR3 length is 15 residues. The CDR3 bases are TGTGCCAGCAGTTCGACAGGAGAAAGTGACTATGGCTACACCTTC. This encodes CASSSTGESDYGYTF.

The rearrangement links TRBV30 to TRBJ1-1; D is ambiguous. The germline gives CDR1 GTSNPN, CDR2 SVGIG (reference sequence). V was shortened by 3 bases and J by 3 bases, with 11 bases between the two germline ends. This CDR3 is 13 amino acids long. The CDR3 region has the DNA TGTGCCTGGAGCTCGGACTCCTACACTGAAGCTTTCTTT. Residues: CAWSSDSYTEAFF.

The CDR3 loop is CASSPADRDYEQYF. As DNA, the CDR3 is TGTGCCAGTAGTCCAGCGGACAGAGACTACGAGCAGTACTTC. The chain joins TRBV19 to TRBJ2-7; TRBD1 might be the D (6 bases). The CDR3 has 14 residues. The germline CDR1 and CDR2 sequences are LNHDA and SQIVND (reference sequence). Trimming took 5 bases from V and 3 from J, leaving 14 bases between them.

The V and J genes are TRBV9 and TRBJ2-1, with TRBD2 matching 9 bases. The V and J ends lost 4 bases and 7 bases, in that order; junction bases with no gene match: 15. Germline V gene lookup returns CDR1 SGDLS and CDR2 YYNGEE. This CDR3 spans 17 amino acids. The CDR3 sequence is CASSPLGGRVSLNEQFF. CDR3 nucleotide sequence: TGTGCCAGCAGCCCATTAGGCGGGAGGGTAAGTTTAAATGAGCAGTTCTTC.

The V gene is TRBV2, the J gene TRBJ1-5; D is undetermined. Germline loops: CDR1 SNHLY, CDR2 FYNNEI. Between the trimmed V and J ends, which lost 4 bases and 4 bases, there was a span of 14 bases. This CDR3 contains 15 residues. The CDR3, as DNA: TGTGCCAGCAGTGCGCGGGGTCAGACAAATCAGCCCCAGCATTTT. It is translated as CASSARGQTNQPQHF.

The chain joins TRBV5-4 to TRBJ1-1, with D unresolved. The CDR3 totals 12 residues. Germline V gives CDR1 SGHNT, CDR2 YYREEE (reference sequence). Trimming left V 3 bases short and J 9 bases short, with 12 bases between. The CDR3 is CASSSTRRQAFF. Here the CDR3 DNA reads TGTGCCAGCAGCTCCACGAGGCGACAAGCTTTCTTT.

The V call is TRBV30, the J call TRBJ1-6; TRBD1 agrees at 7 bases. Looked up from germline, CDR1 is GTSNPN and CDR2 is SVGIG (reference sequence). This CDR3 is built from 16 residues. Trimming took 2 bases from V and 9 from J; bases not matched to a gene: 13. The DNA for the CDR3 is TGTGCCTGGAGTCCCCCCTCGACAGGGACCGCTTCACCCCTCCACTTT. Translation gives CAWSPPSTGTASPLHF.

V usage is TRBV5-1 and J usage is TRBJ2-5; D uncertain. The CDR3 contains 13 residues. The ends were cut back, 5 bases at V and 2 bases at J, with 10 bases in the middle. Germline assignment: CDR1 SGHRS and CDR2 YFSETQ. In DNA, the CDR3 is TGCGCCAGCAGGAAAGGCGGTCAAGAGACCCAGTACTTC. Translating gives CASRKGGQETQYF.

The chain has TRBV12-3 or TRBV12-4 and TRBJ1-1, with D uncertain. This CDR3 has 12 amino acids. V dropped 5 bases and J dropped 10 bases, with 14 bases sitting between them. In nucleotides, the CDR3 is TGTGCCAGCAGTCAGGAAGGTAATGTAGCTTTCTTT. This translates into CASSQEGNVAFF.